What follows are 27 T cell receptor beta chains derived from one specimen sequenced in a study of OX40 agonist ivuxolimab in advanced cancers. The assay was immunoSEQ multiplex PCR, and TCRdb's table has in-frame clones only and misses some. The sample records roughly 30,000 clones, approximately 83% being singletons. Sequencing used CD4+ or CD8+ T cells sorted from blood, obtained in a trial of the OX40 agonist ivuxolimab. Receptor source: an adult with an advanced solid tumor such as melanoma, head and neck, liver or kidney cancer.

The J gene is TRBJ2-7, the V gene TRBV7-9, with D unclear. The CDR3 totals 14 residues. Per the germline V gene, CDR1 is SEHNR and CDR2 is FQNEAQ (reference sequence). V lost 1 base and J lost 2, with 9 bases in between. CDR3 bases: TGTGCCAGCAGCTTAGTAGTACCGCCCTACGAGCAGTACTTC. It specifies CASSLVVPPYEQYF.

The chain's CDR3 is CASREGFVQYF. The CDR3 DNA follows: TGTGCCAGCAGGGAGGGGTTTGTCCAGTACTTC. The chain is built from TRBV7-9 and TRBJ2-5, with a tentative D call TRBD2 (6 bases). The CDR3 loop spans 11 amino acids. Trimming cost V 6 bases and J 10 bases, with 12 bases left between them. Germline lookup yields CDR1 SEHNR and CDR2 FQNEAQ (reference sequence).

V is TRBV28 and J is TRBJ2-2; 7 bases match TRBD1. Looked up from germline, CDR1 is MDHEN and CDR2 is SYDVKM. The CDR3 totals 14 residues. Trimming took 3 bases from V and 5 from J; bases not matched to a gene: 3. The CDR3 is CASSFKQGTGELFF. The CDR3 DNA is TGTGCCAGCAGTTTTAAACAGGGGACCGGGGAGCTGTTTTTT.

V gene TRBV4-1 combines with J gene TRBJ1-1; TRBD1 might be the D (5 bases). Germline V CDR1 and CDR2: MGHRA, YSYEKL. The CDR3 contains 16 residues. V was pared by 2 bases and J by 4 bases, with 17 bases between. This CDR3 reads CASSQSPGGAGTEAFF. The CDR3 DNA sequence: TGCGCCAGCAGCCAATCGCCAGGTGGGGCTGGCACTGAAGCTTTCTTT.

The chain has TRBV2 and TRBJ2-1; D not resolved. This CDR3 is 12 amino acids long. Germline CDR1 is SNHLY and CDR2 is FYNNEI. The ends were cut back, 11 bases at V and 0 bases at J, with 8 bases in the middle. In DNA, the CDR3 is TGTGCCGTACCCCGCTCCTACAATGAGCAGTTCTTC. This encodes CAVPRSYNEQFF.

The chain carries TRBV4-1 and TRBJ1-1; D uncertain. The CDR3 sequence is 11 residues long. Trimming took off 0 bases at V and 6 bases at J, with 2 bases between the two ends. From germline, CDR1 is MGHRA and CDR2 YSYEKL. The CDR3 here is CASSQEAEAFF. In DNA, the CDR3 is TGCGCCAGCAGCCAAGAGGCTGAAGCTTTCTTT.

This clone was observed a single time. The chain recombines TRBV7-9 with TRBJ2-7; D might be TRBD2 (6 bases). CDR1 and CDR2 from the germline V gene are SEHNR and FQNEAQ (reference sequence). The length of the CDR3 is 12 residues. V lost 8 bases and J lost 5, with 13 bases in between. The CDR3 sequence: CASHRGGDEQYF. CDR3 sequence (DNA): TGTGCCAGCCATCGTGGAGGGGACGAGCAGTACTTC.

In DNA, the CDR3 is TGTGCCAGCAGCGAAACAGGGGGGCGCGGGGGCGAGCAGTACTTC. Amino acids: CASSETGGRGGEQYF. The rearrangement links TRBV7-6 to TRBJ2-7, with D maybe TRBD1 (8 bases). V lost 5 bases, J lost 6 bases, and 20 bases lay in between. Germline V gives CDR1 SGHVS, CDR2 FNYEAQ. The CDR3 totals 15 residues.

Only a few counts were recorded for this clone. The gene calls are TRBV7-9 and TRBJ2-5; a weak D match, TRBD1 (6 bases). V was trimmed by 5 bases and J by 1 base, leaving 14 bases between them. The CDR3 runs 15 residues. Germline CDR1 and CDR2: SEHNR and FQNEAQ (reference sequence). The CDR3 is CASSRPADSQETQYF. For the CDR3, the DNA is TGTGCCAGCAGCCGACCCGCGGACAGCCAAGAGACCCAGTACTTC.

The rearrangement joins TRBV19 to TRBJ1-1; TRBD1 is a possible D gene (6 bases). Germline V gives CDR1 LNHDA, CDR2 SQIVND (reference sequence). The V end lost 5 bases, the J end lost 4 bases, and 17 bases lay between the germline ends. This CDR3 has 15 residues. The CDR3 sequence: CASSPHGGGSTEAFF. For the CDR3, the DNA is TGTGCCAGTAGTCCCCATGGGGGGGGCAGCACTGAAGCTTTCTTT. Filled out from reference TRBV19 and TRBJ1-1, the complete variable domain reads DGGITQSPKYLFRKEGQNVTLSCEQNLNHDAMYWYRQDPGQGLRLIYYSQIVNDFQKGDIAEGYSVSREKKESFPLTVTSAQKNPTAFYLCASSPHGGGSTEAFFGQGTRLTVV.

DNA of the CDR3: TGCGCCAGCAGCCAAGATCGGCAGCCAGACTATGGCTACACCTTC. Protein product: CASSQDRQPDYGYTF. The rearrangement uses TRBV4-1 and TRBJ1-2; D is unresolved. The CDR3 has 15 residues. Germline assignment: CDR1 MGHRA and CDR2 YSYEKL. Trimming took 0 bases from V and 3 from J, leaving 11 bases between them.

This sequence joins TRBV19 and TRBJ2-1; 9 nucleotides agree with TRBD1. Germline trimming cut 3 bases from V and 8 bases from J; bases unmatched to any gene: 17. There are 18 residues in the CDR3. Germline V gives CDR1 LNHDA, CDR2 SQIVND (reference sequence). The chain's CDR3 is CASSIPGQGSALYDEQFF. The CDR3 DNA is TGTGCCAGTAGTATTCCCGGACAGGGGAGTGCCCTTTACGATGAGCAGTTCTTC. Looking up the rest from reference TRBV19 and TRBJ2-1 gives the full variable domain: DGGITQSPKYLFRKEGQNVTLSCEQNLNHDAMYWYRQDPGQGLRLIYYSQIVNDFQKGDIAEGYSVSREKKESFPLTVTSAQKNPTAFYLCASSIPGQGSALYDEQFFGPGTRLTVL.

The chain recombines TRBV19 with TRBJ1-2; D gene ambiguous. Trimming removed 5 bases at V and 2 bases at J, with 12 bases between. The CDR3 is 14 residues long. CDR1 and CDR2 (germline): LNHDA, SQIVND (reference sequence). The CDR3: CASSLRGSNYGYTF. The DNA of the CDR3 is TGTGCCAGTAGTCTGAGAGGGTCGAACTATGGCTACACCTTC.

The V gene is TRBV19, the J gene TRBJ2-7; 12 nucleotides line up with TRBD2. This CDR3 is 18 amino acids long. In germline, CDR1 is LNHDA, CDR2 SQIVND (reference sequence). V lost 6 bases to trimming and J lost 5 bases; unmatched junction nucleotides: 17. CDR3 bases: TGTGCCAGTAGAAGGAGGACTAGCGGGGCCTCTCAACGGGACGAGCAGTACTTC. Translating gives CASRRRTSGASQRDEQYF.

V usage is TRBV6-5 and J usage is TRBJ2-5; 10 positions match TRBD2. Germline-derived CDR1 and CDR2 are MNHEY and SVGAGI. The CDR3 consists of 15 residues. V lost 2 bases to trimming and J lost 5 bases; unmatched junction nucleotides: 5. The CDR3 DNA is TGTGCCAGCAGTTACCAGAGTAGCGGGGGGGAGACCCAGTACTTC. Translated, it gives CASSYQSSGGETQYF.

The rearrangement uses TRBV10-2 and TRBJ1-5, with D possibly matching TRBD1 (6 bases). Germline CDR1 is WSHSY and CDR2 is SAAADI. V was shortened by 6 bases and J by 0 bases, with 9 bases between the two germline ends. The CDR3 consists of 14 residues. The CDR3 nucleotides read TGCGCCAGCAGATGGACAGATAGCAATCAGCCCCAGCATTTT. This gives the protein CASRWTDSNQPQHF.

This clone was observed a single time. CDR3 nucleotide sequence: TGTGCCAGCAGGGGCCAAGACAACACCGGGGAGCTGTTTTTT. Protein product: CASRGQDNTGELFF. The chain uses TRBV9 and TRBJ2-2; the D is unclear. The CDR3 runs to 14 residues. CDR1 SGDLS and CDR2 YYNGEE come from the germline V gene. Trimming left V 5 bases short and J 2 bases short, with 10 bases between.

This chain uses TRBV6-1 with TRBJ1-1, with D uncertain. Looked up from germline, CDR1 is MNHNS and CDR2 is SASEGT. The CDR3 totals 12 residues. The V end was cut by 1 base, the J end by 5 bases, with 5 bases between. The CDR3 sequence: CASSEGGTEAFF. The CDR3 nucleotides are TGTGCCAGCAGTGAAGGAGGGACTGAAGCTTTCTTT.

This clone has a handful of counts. J is TRBJ2-7 and V is TRBV5-6; D assignment may be TRBD1 or TRBD2 (5 bases each). This CDR3 region has 14 residues. CDR1 and CDR2 (germline): SGHDT, YYEEEE. Trimming removed 5 bases from V and 3 bases from J, with 15 bases in between. CDR3 sequence: CASSRWDPNYEQYF. CDR3 in DNA: TGTGCCAGCAGTCGGTGGGACCCCAACTACGAGCAGTACTTC.

V is TRBV2 and J is TRBJ2-5, with D hard to call. This CDR3 is 13 amino acids long. Germline values: CDR1 SNHLY, CDR2 FYNNEI. V gave up 2 bases and J gave up 4 bases, with 8 bases separating them. Here the CDR3 reads CASSEWEVETQYF. CDR3 nucleotide sequence: TGTGCCAGCAGTGAATGGGAAGTAGAGACCCAGTACTTC.

This rearrangement joins TRBV27 to TRBJ2-7; 7 nucleotides align to TRBD2. Germline CDR1 MNHEY, CDR2 SMNVEV (reference sequence). This CDR3 has 17 amino acids. V shed 4 bases, J shed 3 bases, and the junction held 15 bases outside the gene matches. CDR3 sequence reads: CASSSYLAGPGGYEQYF. In DNA form, the CDR3 reads TGTGCCAGCAGTTCCTACTTAGCGGGCCCGGGCGGCTACGAGCAGTACTTC.

J is TRBJ2-1 and V is TRBV11-2; the D call may be TRBD1 or TRBD2 (5 bases each). Per the germline V gene, CDR1 is SGHAT and CDR2 is FQNNGV. V lost 2 bases to trimming and J lost 7 bases, with 21 bases between them. The CDR3 is 17 residues long. The DNA of the CDR3 is TGTGCCAGCAGCTTATATCCCGGCCAGGGAGTAGGAAATGAGCAGTTCTTC. This sequence encodes CASSLYPGQGVGNEQFF.

This chain uses TRBV2 with TRBJ1-2, with TRBD1 matching over 9 bases. Germline V gene sequence: CDR1 SNHLY, CDR2 FYNNEI. The CDR3 is 13 residues long. V dropped 5 bases and J dropped 7; count of bases not matched to a gene: 5. This CDR3 is CASSWDREGGYTF. DNA of the CDR3: TGTGCCAGCAGTTGGGACAGGGAGGGTGGCTACACCTTC.

This clone rates as medium-sized. V and J are TRBV5-4 and TRBJ1-2; tentatively, D is TRBD1 (5 bases). Between the trimmed V and J ends, which lost 5 bases and 1 base, there was a span of 15 bases. CDR1 SGHNT and CDR2 YYREEE come from the germline V gene (reference sequence). The CDR3 loop spans 15 amino acids. CDR3 sequence reads: CASSTRGYGNYGYTF. CDR3 sequence (DNA): TGTGCCAGCAGTACGCGGGGGTATGGTAACTATGGCTACACCTTC.

The chain is built from TRBV6-5 and TRBJ2-2, with D perhaps TRBD2 (5 bases). Germline values: CDR1 MNHEY, CDR2 SVGAGI. The CDR3 runs to 14 residues. Deletions cut 0 bases from V and 6 bases from J, with 8 bases between. This CDR3 reads CASSYSNGAGELFF. CDR3 coding DNA: TGTGCCAGCAGTTACTCGAACGGGGCCGGGGAGCTGTTTTTT.

This clone turned up a few times. The V gene is TRBV25-1, the J gene TRBJ1-2, with TRBD1 as a possible D gene (5 bases). This CDR3 spans 14 amino acids. The germline gives CDR1 MGHDK, CDR2 SYGVNS. V lost 6 bases, J lost 5 bases, and 16 bases lay in between. The CDR3 sequence is CASRATGTGYGYTF. In DNA, the CDR3 is TGTGCCAGCAGAGCTACTGGGACCGGATATGGCTACACCTTC.

This chain joins TRBV2 and TRBJ1-2; TRBD1 might be the D (5 bases). The CDR3 spans 14 residues. Germline V gene lookup returns CDR1 SNHLY and CDR2 FYNNEI. V was trimmed by 6 bases and J by 4 bases, leaving 15 bases between them. The CDR3 DNA reads TGTGCCAGCAGCGAAACCGGGACGGCCTATGGCTACACCTTC. Amino acids: CASSETGTAYGYTF. Full variable domain (rest looked up from reference TRBV2 and TRBJ1-2): EPEVTQTPSHQVTQMGQEVILRCVPISNHLYFYWYRQILGQKVEFLVSFYNNEISEKSEIFDDQFSVERPDGSNFTLKIRSTKLEDSAMYFCASSETGTAYGYTFGSGTRLTVV.